The present TCR beta chain was sequenced within a study of cytomegalovirus exposure and HLA in healthy donors. Study-level background: Most genotyped donors, approximately 77% of some 400, had Caucasian-associated genetic ancestry. Points from the study as a whole: The classifier reportedly diagnosed cytomegalovirus status with high sensitivity and specificity. The study listed about 150 cytomegalovirus-associated TCR beta chains.

The PCR used 60 Vbeta and 13 Jbeta primers. Sequencing used immunoSEQ multiplex PCR; TCRdb keeps in-frame clones, though not all of them. The sample records 95,000 to 150,000 clones, over 65% being singletons. A remark on this clone: Its antigen is currently unknown.

The CDR3 is made up of 18 amino acids. Germline V gives CDR1 SGHVS, CDR2 FQNEAQ. The ends lost 5 bases at V and 0 bases at J; junction bases unmatched: 11. The receptor comes from a woman aged 35 to 49 in good health and CMV-seropositive. The sequencing input was PBMCs. The J gene is TRBJ1-5, the V gene TRBV7-8; 9 nucleotides align to TRBD1. This CDR3 reads CASSPRAGTGNSNQPQHF. In DNA form, the CDR3 reads TGTGCCAGCAGCCCCCGAGCCGGGACAGGGAATAGCAATCAGCCCCAGCATTTT. Full variable domain (missing parts from reference TRBV7-8 and TRBJ1-5): GAGVSQSPRYKVAKRGQDVALRCDPISGHVSLFWYQQALGQGPEFLTYFQNEAQLDKSGLPSDRFFAERPEGSVSTLKIQRTQQEDSAVYLCASSPRAGTGNSNQPQHFGDGTRLSIL.